Sequencing of this T cell receptor (beta chain) was carried out in a study of vaccination and CD4 T cells after COVID-19. Study observations and caveats: Going from approximately 21 to 38, median SARS-CoV-2-reactive clonotypes did not rise significantly. Convalescent patients' median share of reactive clones seen only post-vaccination was about 87%.

For this clonotype: What it binds is not known.

Sample treatment: approximately nine-day PBMC culture with coronavirus spike peptide pools or control peptides (ViraFEST assay). This CDR3 has 16 amino acids. Germline assignment: CDR1 MNHEY and CDR2 SMNVEV (reference sequence). The V gene lost 3 bases and the J gene lost 2 bases, with 17 bases spanning the gap. Once obtained from cultured CD4+ T cells, the DNA was sequenced using the Oncomine TCR Beta short-read assay. TCRdb re-analysed the PCR reads in MiXCR, keeping a single row per CDR3 protein. The table has about 15,000 distinct CDR3 sequences, around four fifths seen once. This chain connects TRBV27 to TRBJ2-7; perhaps TRBD2 as D (6 bases). Sequencing was carried out using CD4+ T cells from blood, cultured in vitro. This TCR was sampled from a human donor who had recovered from COVID-19. The CDR3 DNA follows: TGTGCCAGCAGTTTGAAAGGGCCCCCGGGGGCCTACGAGCAGTACTTC. Its protein is CASSLKGPPGAYEQYF.